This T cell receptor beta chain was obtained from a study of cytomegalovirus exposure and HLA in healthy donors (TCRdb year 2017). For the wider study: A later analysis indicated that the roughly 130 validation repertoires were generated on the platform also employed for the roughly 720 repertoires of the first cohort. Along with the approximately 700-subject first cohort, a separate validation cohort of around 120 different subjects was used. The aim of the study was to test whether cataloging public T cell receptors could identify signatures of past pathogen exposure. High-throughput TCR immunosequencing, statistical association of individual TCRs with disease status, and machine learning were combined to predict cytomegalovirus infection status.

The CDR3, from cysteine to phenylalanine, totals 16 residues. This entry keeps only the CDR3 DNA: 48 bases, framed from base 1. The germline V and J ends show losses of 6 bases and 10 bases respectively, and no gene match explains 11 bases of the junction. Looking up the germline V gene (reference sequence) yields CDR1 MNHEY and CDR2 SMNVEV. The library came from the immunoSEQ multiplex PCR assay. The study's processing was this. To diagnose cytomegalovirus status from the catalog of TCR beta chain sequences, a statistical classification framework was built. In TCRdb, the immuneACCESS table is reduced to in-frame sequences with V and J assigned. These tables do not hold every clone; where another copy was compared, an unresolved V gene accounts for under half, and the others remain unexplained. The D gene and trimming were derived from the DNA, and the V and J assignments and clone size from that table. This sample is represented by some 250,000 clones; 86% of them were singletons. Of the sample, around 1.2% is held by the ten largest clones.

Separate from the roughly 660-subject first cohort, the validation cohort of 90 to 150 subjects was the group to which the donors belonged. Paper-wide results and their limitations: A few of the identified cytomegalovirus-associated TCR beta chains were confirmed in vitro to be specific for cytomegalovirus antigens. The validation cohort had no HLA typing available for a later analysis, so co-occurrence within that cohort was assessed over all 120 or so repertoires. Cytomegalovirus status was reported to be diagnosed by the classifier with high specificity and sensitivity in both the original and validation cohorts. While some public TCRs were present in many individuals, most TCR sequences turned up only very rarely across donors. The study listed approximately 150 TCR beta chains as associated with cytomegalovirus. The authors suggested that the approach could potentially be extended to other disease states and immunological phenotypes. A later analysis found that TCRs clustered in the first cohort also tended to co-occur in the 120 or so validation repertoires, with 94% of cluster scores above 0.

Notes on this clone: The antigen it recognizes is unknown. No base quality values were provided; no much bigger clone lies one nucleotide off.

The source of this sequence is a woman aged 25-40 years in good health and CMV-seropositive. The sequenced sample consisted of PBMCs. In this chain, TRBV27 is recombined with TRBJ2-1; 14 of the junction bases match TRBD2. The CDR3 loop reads CASRIGLAGGGGEQFF. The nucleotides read TGTGCCAGCAGAATCGGACTAGCGGGAGGAGGGGGGGAGCAGTTCTTC.